Detailed here is one TCR beta chain. The antigen is unknown. The J segment lost 4 bases and the V segment lost 3 bases, leaving 8 bases of the junction unmatched. Germline CDR1 SGHRS, CDR2 YFSETQ. The CDR3 has 15 amino acids. The data are from a study of Ad26.COV2.S vaccination and SARS-CoV-2 variants. About the study: In the study, Ad26.COV2.S was injected intramuscularly once, or twice 56 days apart.

Libraries were prepared by immunoSEQ multiplex PCR; TCRdb keeps only in-frame clonotypes and omits some of them. The sample has approximately 360,000 clones, around 82% seen once. Described treatment: roughly 20 received Ad26.COV2.S at low or high dose, single or two shots; 5 received placebo; per-sample allocation not given. Vaccine and placebo recipients were sampled on day 63 after the first injection. Ad26.COV2.S expressed prefusion-stabilized spike from the original Wuhan strain. Study-wide findings and caveats: Recipients of either vaccine or placebo displayed similar breadth of non-spike TCRs.

The specimen comprised peripheral blood, sampled in a trial of Ad26.COV2.S vaccine versus placebo. This chain links TRBV5-1 with TRBJ2-3; 7 nucleotides align to TRBD1. The clonotype was recovered from a person aged 18-60 years who received the Ad26.COV2.S COVID-19 vaccine or a placebo. This chain's CDR3 is CASSSTGSVADTQYF. The CDR3 region has the DNA TGCGCCAGCAGCTCGACAGGGAGCGTAGCAGATACGCAGTATTTT.